The present TCR beta chain was sequenced within a study of regulatory T cells in long-lasting Graves disease. There are many counts of this clonotype. CDR3-region Arm-PCR and iRepertoire HTBI primers produced the TCR beta libraries. TCRdb used MiXCR to reprocess the multiplex PCR reads, holding one entry per CDR3 protein. The table lists 450,000 to 600,000 distinct CDR3 sequences, approximately 13% of them singletons. Germline V gives CDR1 SGHRS, CDR2 YFSETQ. Trimming took 1 base from V and 6 from J; bases not matched to a gene: 5. This CDR3 region has 16 residues. As for time point: newly diagnosed GD, antithyroid drugs for less than 3 months. With RNA extracted from PBMCs as input, the TCR library was made. The sample was also reused in another study, on T cells in Graves' hyperthyroidism and ophthalmopathy.

The specimen comprised peripheral blood mononuclear cells (PBMCs), sampled at new diagnosis, from a patient treated with antithyroid drugs. This TCR was sampled from a man younger than 45 with Graves disease. The chain employs TRBV5-1 and TRBJ2-1; 12 bases align to TRBD2. The CDR3 protein is CASSLLAGGPVNEQFF. The CDR3 coding sequence is TGCGCCAGCAGCTTGCTAGCGGGAGGGCCAGTCAATGAGCAGTTCTTC. Full variable domain (rest looked up from reference TRBV5-1 and TRBJ2-1): KAGVTQTPRYLIKTRGQQVTLSCSPISGHRSVSWYQQTPGQGLQFLFEYFSETQRNKGNFPGRFSGRQFSNSRSEMNVSTLELGDSALYLCASSLLAGGPVNEQFFGPGTRLTVL.